This T cell receptor (beta chain) was observed in a study of CD8 T cells in Susac syndrome. Roughly 0.45 to 1 ug RNA was reverse transcribed with random hexamers. Multiplex PCR with immunoSEQ amplified the TCR beta CDR3 across 54 Vbeta and 13 Jbeta. One entry per CDR3 protein results from TCRdb running MiXCR on the immunoSEQ multiplex PCR reads. The repertoire holds 130,000 or so distinct CDR3 sequences, with over 80% as singletons. The authors sequenced TCR beta from blood CD8+ and CD4+ T cells. The multiple sclerosis control group comprised treatment-naive patients with stable or active relapsing-remitting disease. Purification of the CD8+ and CD4+ T cells relied on negative isolation, and TEMRA cells underwent FACS enrichment. The CDR3 runs 14 residues. From germline, CDR1 is LNHDA and CDR2 SQIVND (reference sequence). Trimming cost V 4 bases and J 0 bases, with 9 bases left between them.

The TCR originated in a human donor with multiple sclerosis. J is TRBJ1-1 and V is TRBV19; D is unresolved. Sequenced input: CD8+ T cells from PBMCs. The CDR3 sequence: CASSRETVNTEAFF. CDR3 DNA: TGTGCCAGTAGTAGAGAGACGGTGAACACTGAAGCTTTCTTT. Combining the CDR3 with reference TRBV19 and TRBJ1-1 gives the whole variable domain DGGITQSPKYLFRKEGQNVTLSCEQNLNHDAMYWYRQDPGQGLRLIYYSQIVNDFQKGDIAEGYSVSREKKESFPLTVTSAQKNPTAFYLCASSRETVNTEAFFGQGTRLTVV.